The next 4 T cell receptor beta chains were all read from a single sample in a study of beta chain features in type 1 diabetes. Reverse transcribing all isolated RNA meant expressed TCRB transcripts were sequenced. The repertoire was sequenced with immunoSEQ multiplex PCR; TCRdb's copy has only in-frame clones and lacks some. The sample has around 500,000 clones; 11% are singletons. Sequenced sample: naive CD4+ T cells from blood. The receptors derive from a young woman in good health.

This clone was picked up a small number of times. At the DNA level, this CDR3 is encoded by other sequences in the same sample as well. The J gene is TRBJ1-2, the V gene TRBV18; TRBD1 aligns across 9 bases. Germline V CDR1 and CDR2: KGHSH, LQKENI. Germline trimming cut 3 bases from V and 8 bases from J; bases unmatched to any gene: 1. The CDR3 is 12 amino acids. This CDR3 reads CASSPDRGGYTF. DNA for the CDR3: TGTGCCAGCTCACCGGACAGGGGAGGCTACACCTTC.

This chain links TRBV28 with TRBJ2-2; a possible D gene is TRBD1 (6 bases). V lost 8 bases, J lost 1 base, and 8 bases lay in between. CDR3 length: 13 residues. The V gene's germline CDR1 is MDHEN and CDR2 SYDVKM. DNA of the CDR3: TGTGCCAGCGGGGGACAGAACACCGGGGAGCTGTTTTTT. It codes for CASGGQNTGELFF.

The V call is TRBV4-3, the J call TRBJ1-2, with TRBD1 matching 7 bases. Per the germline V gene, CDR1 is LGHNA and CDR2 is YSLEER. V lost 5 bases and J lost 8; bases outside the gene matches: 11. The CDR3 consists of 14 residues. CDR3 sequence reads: CASSRQGRDFGYTF. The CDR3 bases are TGCGCCAGCAGCAGACAGGGTCGGGACTTCGGCTACACCTTC.

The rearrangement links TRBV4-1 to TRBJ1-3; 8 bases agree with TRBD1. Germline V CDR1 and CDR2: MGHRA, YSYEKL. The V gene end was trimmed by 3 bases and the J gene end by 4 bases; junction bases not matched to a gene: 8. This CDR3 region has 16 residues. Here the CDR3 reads CASSHRVRDRGNTIYF. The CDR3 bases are TGCGCCAGCAGCCACAGAGTCCGGGACAGGGGAAACACCATATATTTT.